The present TCR beta chain was sequenced within a study of blood T cells in healthy people across ages. This clonotype was counted ten times or more. No antigen is known for it. The authors ran a second PCR of about 7 to 11 cycles using a sample-barcoded 5' primer and a J-beta primer mix. A template-switch adaptor that had 12 random nucleotides put a tag on each cDNA molecule. TCRdb re-called the 5' RACE reads with MiXCR, one entry per CDR3 protein. The data hold around 850,000 distinct CDR3 sequences, with approximately 35% observed a single time. Researchers report isolating at least 6 million PBMCs per sample. The total RNA that was extracted per sample amounted to at least 5 micrograms. Germline CDR1 is SNHLY and CDR2 is FYNNEI. The length of the CDR3 is 13 residues. Trimming pared 8 bases from V and 2 bases from J, leaving 12 bases between. Overall study findings and caveats: TCR beta diversity, measured per million T cells, fell in a roughly linear way with age.

This chain links TRBV2 with TRBJ1-2; D gene unclear. The TCR comes from a man aged 18 to 29 in good health. The source material was blood. CDR3 region: CASSPGTNYGYTF. Written as DNA, the CDR3 is TGTGCCAGCTCACCAGGTACCAACTATGGCTACACCTTC.